Listed here is a single TCR beta chain. Its antigen is still unknown. Primers for the PCR totalled 60 Vbeta and 13 Jbeta. Assay used: immunoSEQ multiplex PCR; TCRdb lists only in-frame clones, some missing. The data contain some 150,000 clones, around 80% of them seen just once; the ten biggest clones take up about 4.5%. These data are taken from a study of cytomegalovirus exposure and HLA in healthy donors. Findings and limits, study-wide: The authors later found HLA-associated TCR beta chains more clonally expanded than equally common others.

Trimming removed 4 bases at V and 9 bases at J, with 12 bases between. This CDR3 spans 12 amino acids. CDR1 and CDR2 (germline): SEHNR, FQNEAQ (reference sequence). The chain recombines TRBV7-9 with TRBJ2-5; D is unresolved. The source material was PBMCs. This clonotype was sampled from a man aged 35-49 years in good health and CMV-seronegative. The CDR3 DNA is TGTGCCAGCAGCTCCTTGGTTGAGGCCCAGTACTTC. Protein sequence: CASSSLVEAQYF.